These 20 T cell receptor beta chains were all obtained from the same sample, sequenced in a study of control samples from healthy donors and cancer patients. Clones were sequenced by immunoSEQ multiplex PCR, and TCRdb holds only the in-frame ones, with some missing. The sample includes about 190,000 clones, roughly 91% seen only once; the top ten take about 1.6%. The sequencing input was blood. The receptor source for this set is a man between 18 and 35 years old in good health.

The chain has TRBV6-5 and TRBJ2-7; D possibly uses TRBD1 or TRBD2 (5 bases each). The V gene's germline CDR1 is MNHEY and CDR2 SVGAGI. V lost 0 bases to trimming and J lost 4 bases, with 10 bases between them. The CDR3 has 14 residues. CDR3 sequence reads: CASSYSRGRYEQYF. CDR3 DNA: TGTGCCAGCAGTTACTCGAGGGGACGGTACGAGCAGTACTTC.

The chain joins TRBV6-5 to TRBJ1-2; 9 positions agree with TRBD1. Trimming removed 2 bases from V and 6 bases from J; junction bases left unmatched: 7. Looked up from germline, CDR1 is MNHEY and CDR2 is SVGAGI. The CDR3 is 15 residues long. CDR3 nucleotide sequence: TGTGCCAGCAGTTACGATTGGACAGGGGATAATGGCTACACCTTC. It translates to CASSYDWTGDNGYTF.

This clone was recorded only once. This sequence joins TRBV9 and TRBJ2-7; the D gene could be TRBD1 or TRBD2 (6 bases each). V gave up 7 bases and J gave up 6 bases, with 11 bases separating them. The CDR3 sequence is 11 residues long. Germline V CDR1 and CDR2: SGDLS, YYNGEE. DNA of the CDR3: TGTGCCAGCGGGGGGCCCGGCGAGCAGTACTTC. This encodes CASGGPGEQYF.

The J gene is TRBJ1-5, the V gene TRBV6-1, with TRBD1 matching over 7 bases. Germline V gene lookup returns CDR1 MNHNS and CDR2 SASEGT. This CDR3 comprises 14 residues. The ends lost 3 bases at V and 4 bases at J; junction bases unmatched: 3. The DNA of the CDR3 is TGTGCCAGCAGTGACAGGGGGACTAATCAGCCCCAGCATTTT. Amino acids: CASSDRGTNQPQHF.

This chain links TRBV6-1 with TRBJ2-7, with 7 bases matching TRBD2. The germline V gene has CDR1 MNHNS and CDR2 SASEGT. V was pared by 1 base and J by 4 bases, with 4 bases of the junction left unmatched. The CDR3 totals 14 residues. In DNA, the CDR3 is TGTGCCAGCAGTGAAGGGGGGGGAGGTTACGAGCAGTACTTC. As protein: CASSEGGGGYEQYF.

Details on this clone: In the same sample, other DNA sequences code for this CDR3. CDR3 DNA: TGTGCCACCGGGGCTTCTGGGGCCAACGTCCTGACTTTC. It translates to CATGASGANVLTF. The chain has TRBV24-1 and TRBJ2-6; D possibly corresponds to TRBD1 (5 bases). The CDR3 extends over 13 amino acids. Germline lookup yields CDR1 KGHDR and CDR2 SFDVKD. Trimming removed 9 bases from V and 1 base from J, with 6 bases in between.

V usage is TRBV10-2 and J usage is TRBJ1-1, with D hard to call. The length of the CDR3 is 15 residues. Between the trimmed V and J ends, which lost 4 bases and 6 bases, there was a span of 18 bases. The V gene's germline CDR1 is WSHSY and CDR2 SAAADI. The CDR3 loop is CASSGQDMVPPEAFF. The CDR3 bases are TGCGCCAGCAGTGGTCAAGACATGGTCCCCCCTGAAGCTTTCTTT.

In its sample, this clone was seen once. The chain combines TRBV15 with TRBJ1-2; 7 positions agree with TRBD1. Trimming at V came to 3 bases and at J to 8 bases, leaving 12 bases not matched to a gene. This CDR3 contains 15 residues. The germline V gene has CDR1 LNHNV and CDR2 YYDKDF (reference sequence). The CDR3 DNA reads as TGTGCCACCAGCAGGAACCGGGACAGCGCAACCGGCTACACCTTC. Its translation is CATSRNRDSATGYTF.

The chain links TRBV21-1 to TRBJ2-5; the D call in the table, TRBD2, was not verified against the DNA. TRBV21-1 is shown as a pseudogene. This CDR3 region has 15 residues. The chain's CDR3 is CASIASRGGRETQYF. DNA of the CDR3: TGTGCCAGCATAGCAAGTCGGGGAGGGCGGGAGACCCAGTACTTC.

V usage is TRBV5-1 and J usage is TRBJ2-7; D unresolved. Germline CDR1 is SGHRS and CDR2 is YFSETQ. The CDR3 loop spans 15 amino acids. Between the trimmed V and J ends, which lost 0 bases and 0 bases, there was a span of 10 bases. CDR3 loop: CASSLGTASSYEQYF. DNA for the CDR3: TGCGCCAGCAGCTTGGGGACGGCGAGCTCCTACGAGCAGTACTTC.

The rearrangement uses TRBV2 and TRBJ2-1, with 10 bases lining up with TRBD2. The CDR3 sequence is 14 residues long. Germline-derived CDR1 and CDR2 are SNHLY and FYNNEI. V shed 6 bases and J 4 bases; nucleotides not matched to a gene: 3. The CDR3 reads CASSRLAGYNEQFF. As DNA, the CDR3 is TGTGCCAGCAGCCGACTAGCGGGTTACAATGAGCAGTTCTTC.

This clone was seen only once. CDR3 DNA sequence: TGTGCCATCAGTGATGGGGGGGCGGACCAGCCCCAGCATTTT. This translates into CAISDGGADQPQHF. V is TRBV10-3 and J is TRBJ1-5, with a possible D match to TRBD1 (6 bases). Germline V CDR1 and CDR2: ENHRY, SYGVKD. The CDR3 has 14 amino acids. V lost 3 bases to trimming and J lost 7 bases, with 13 bases between them.

The V gene is TRBV7-2, the J gene TRBJ2-5; 11 nucleotides line up with TRBD1. The trim removed 11 bases at V and 5 bases at J, leaving 10 bases unmatched. CDR1 SGHTA and CDR2 FQGNSA come from the germline V gene. The CDR3 runs 14 residues. CDR3 nucleotide sequence: TGTGCCGCCTGGACAGGGGGCATGGCGGAGACCCAGTACTTC. This sequence encodes CAAWTGGMAETQYF.

The chain employs TRBV19 and TRBJ2-5; the match to TRBD2 covers 14 bases. Germline trimming cut 7 bases from V and 2 bases from J; bases unmatched to any gene: 12. The germline V gene encodes CDR1 LNHDA and CDR2 SQIVND (reference sequence). CDR3 length: 18 residues. This CDR3 reads CASTRTGTSGGWQETQYF. Here the CDR3 DNA reads TGTGCCAGTACCAGAACAGGGACTAGCGGGGGATGGCAAGAGACCCAGTACTTC. The whole variable domain, remainder taken from reference TRBV19 and TRBJ2-5, is DGGITQSPKYLFRKEGQNVTLSCEQNLNHDAMYWYRQDPGQGLRLIYYSQIVNDFQKGDIAEGYSVSREKKESFPLTVTSAQKNPTAFYLCASTRTGTSGGWQETQYFGPGTRLLVL.

In nucleotides, the CDR3 is TGTGCCAGCAGCTTAGCTTCACTTGGGTGGCGTGGGGACACTGAAGCTTTCTTT. The encoded protein is CASSLASLGWRGDTEAFF. The chain has TRBV7-2 and TRBJ1-1; D unresolved. The germline V gene has CDR1 SGHTA and CDR2 FQGNSA. There are 18 residues in the CDR3. The V end was cut by 0 bases, the J end by 3 bases, with 20 bases between. Variable domain in full (rest from reference TRBV7-2 and TRBJ1-1): GAGVSQSPSNKVTEKGKDVELRCDPISGHTALYWYRQSLGQGLEFLIYFQGNSAPDKSGLPSDRFSAERTGGSVSTLTIQRTQQEDSAVYLCASSLASLGWRGDTEAFFGQGTRLTVV.

The chain is built from TRBV19 and TRBJ2-2, with a possible D match to TRBD2 (6 bases). The germline V gene has CDR1 LNHDA and CDR2 SQIVND (reference sequence). This CDR3 has 16 amino acids. Trimming pared 4 bases from V and 7 bases from J, leaving 19 bases between. CDR3 nucleotide sequence: TGTGCCAGTAGTAGTTCGGTAGCGGCGCTTCTCGGGGAGCTGTTTTTT. It translates to CASSSSVAALLGELFF.

V gene TRBV30 combines with J gene TRBJ1-6; D possibly corresponds to TRBD1 (6 bases). CDR3 length: 13 residues. The V and J ends lost 8 bases and 8 bases respectively, with 16 bases between them. The germline CDR1 and CDR2 sequences are GTSNPN and SVGIG (reference sequence). The CDR3, as DNA: TGTGCCGGTAACAGGGAGACGGATTCACCCCTCCACTTT. This translates into CAGNRETDSPLHF. The entire variable domain, with the rest obtained from reference TRBV30 and TRBJ1-6, is as follows: SQTIHQWPATLVQPVGSPLSLECTVEGTSNPNLYWYRQAAGRGLQLLFYSVGIGQISSEVPQNLSASRPQDRQFILSSKKLLLSDSGFYLCAGNRETDSPLHFGNGTRLTVT.

V is TRBV5-6 and J is TRBJ1-2; no definite D call. Germline lookup yields CDR1 SGHDT and CDR2 YYEEEE. Deletions cut 4 bases from V and 0 bases from J, with 22 bases between. The CDR3 consists of 18 residues. CDR3 sequence reads: CASSLDVRTSLANYGYTF. The CDR3 DNA reads as TGTGCCAGCAGCCTGGATGTCAGGACTTCGTTAGCTAACTATGGCTACACCTTC.

The chain employs TRBV2 and TRBJ1-5, with unresolved D. This CDR3 contains 13 residues. Trimming stripped 8 bases from V and 3 bases from J, with 11 bases between. Germline CDR1 SNHLY, CDR2 FYNNEI. The CDR3 nucleotides are TGTGCCAGCGGCGGAGCGTCCAATCAGCCCCAGCATTTT. It specifies CASGGASNQPQHF.

The chain uses TRBV28 and TRBJ1-4; 7 nucleotides match TRBD1. After removal of 8 bases from V and 8 bases from J, the junction contained 11 bases not matched to a gene. CDR1 is MDHEN, CDR2 SYDVKM, per germline. The CDR3 covers 14 residues. Here the CDR3 reads CASSATGKDEKLFF. CDR3 nucleotides: TGTGCCAGCTCGGCGACAGGGAAGGACGAAAAACTGTTTTTT.